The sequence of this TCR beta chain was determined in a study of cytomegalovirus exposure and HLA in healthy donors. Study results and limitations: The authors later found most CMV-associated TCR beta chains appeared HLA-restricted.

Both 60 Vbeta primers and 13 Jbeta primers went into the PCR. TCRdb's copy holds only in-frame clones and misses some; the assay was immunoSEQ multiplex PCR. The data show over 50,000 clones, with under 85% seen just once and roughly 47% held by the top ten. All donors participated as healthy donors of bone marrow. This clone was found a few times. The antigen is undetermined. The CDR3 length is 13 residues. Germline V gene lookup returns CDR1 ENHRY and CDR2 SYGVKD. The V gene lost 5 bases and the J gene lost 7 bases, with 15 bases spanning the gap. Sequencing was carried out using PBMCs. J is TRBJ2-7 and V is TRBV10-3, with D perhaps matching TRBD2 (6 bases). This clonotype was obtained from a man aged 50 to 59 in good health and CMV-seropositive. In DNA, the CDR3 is TGTGCCATCAGTAAGTTCGGGGGTAGGGAGCAGTACTTC. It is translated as CAISKFGGREQYF.